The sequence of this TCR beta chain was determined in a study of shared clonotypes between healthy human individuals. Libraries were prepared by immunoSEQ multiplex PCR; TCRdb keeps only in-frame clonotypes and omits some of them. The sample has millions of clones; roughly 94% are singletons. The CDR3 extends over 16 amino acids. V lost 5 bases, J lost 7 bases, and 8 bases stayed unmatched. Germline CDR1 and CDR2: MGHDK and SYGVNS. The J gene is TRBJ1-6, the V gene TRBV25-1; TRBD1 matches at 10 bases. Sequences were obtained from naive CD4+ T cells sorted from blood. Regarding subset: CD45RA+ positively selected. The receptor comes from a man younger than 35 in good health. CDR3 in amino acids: CASSPTPGQGNSPLHF. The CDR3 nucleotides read TGTGCCAGCAGTCCCACCCCGGGACAGGGGAATTCACCCCTCCACTTT.